The sample holds a few counts of the clone carrying this T cell receptor beta chain. Its antigen remains unidentified. TCRdb reprocessed the 5' RACE reads via MiXCR and lists one record per CDR3 protein. The sample has some 170,000 distinct CDR3 sequences; around 9.7% are singletons. The data stem from a study of T cells after yellow fever vaccination. Study results and limitations: Within FACS-sorted repertoires, abundant clonotypes contaminating from the bulk population could be present.

The CDR3 contains 16 residues. V lost 3 bases and J lost 0, with 14 bases in between. The source was CD8+ T cells sorted from PBMCs, collected 45 days after the yellow fever booster vaccination. The origin of this receptor is a young man who received the YFV17D yellow fever vaccine. This chain uses TRBV12-3 or TRBV12-4 with TRBJ2-5; D is ambiguous. The CDR3 nucleotides are TGTGCCAGCAGTTTGTCGGCGAGATTGTACCAAGAGACCCAGTACTTC. This translates into CASSLSARLYQETQYF.